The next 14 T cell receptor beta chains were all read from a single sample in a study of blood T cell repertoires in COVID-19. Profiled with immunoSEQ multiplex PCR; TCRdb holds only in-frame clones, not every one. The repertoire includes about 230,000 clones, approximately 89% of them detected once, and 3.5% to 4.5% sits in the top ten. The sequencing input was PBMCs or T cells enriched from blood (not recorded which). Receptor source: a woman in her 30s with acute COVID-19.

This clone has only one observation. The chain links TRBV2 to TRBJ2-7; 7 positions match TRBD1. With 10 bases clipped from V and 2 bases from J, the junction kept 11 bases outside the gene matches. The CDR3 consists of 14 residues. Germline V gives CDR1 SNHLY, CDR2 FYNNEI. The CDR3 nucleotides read TGTGCCACCGAGAGGGACAGTAAGACCTACGAGCAGTACTTC. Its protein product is CATERDSKTYEQYF. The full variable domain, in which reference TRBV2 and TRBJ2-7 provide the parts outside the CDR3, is EPEVTQTPSHQVTQMGQEVILRCVPISNHLYFYWYRQILGQKVEFLVSFYNNEISEKSEIFDDQFSVERPDGSNFTLKIRSTKLEDSAMYFCATERDSKTYEQYFGPGTRLTVT.

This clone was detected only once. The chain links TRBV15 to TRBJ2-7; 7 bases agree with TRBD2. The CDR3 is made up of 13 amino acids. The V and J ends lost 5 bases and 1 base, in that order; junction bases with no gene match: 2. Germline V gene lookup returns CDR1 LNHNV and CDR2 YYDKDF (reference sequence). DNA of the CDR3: TGTGCCACCAGCGGGGGGGAATCCTACGAGCAGTACTTC. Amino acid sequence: CATSGGESYEQYF.

The CDR3 region is CSARDRYYEQYF. The CDR3 DNA reads as TGCAGCGCCCGGGACAGATACTACGAGCAGTACTTC. The chain combines TRBV29-1 with TRBJ2-7, with 7 nucleotides matching TRBD1. This CDR3 is built from 12 residues. Losses at the gene ends were 7 bases for V and 3 bases for J; bases not matched to a gene: 6. CDR1 is SQVTM, CDR2 ANQGSEA, per germline.

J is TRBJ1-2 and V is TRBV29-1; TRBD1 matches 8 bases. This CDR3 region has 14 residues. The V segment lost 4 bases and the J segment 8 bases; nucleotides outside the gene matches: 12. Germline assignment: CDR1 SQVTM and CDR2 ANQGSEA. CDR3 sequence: CSVAEGQVFSGYTF. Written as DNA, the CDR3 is TGCAGCGTTGCCGAGGGACAGGTCTTTTCCGGCTACACCTTC. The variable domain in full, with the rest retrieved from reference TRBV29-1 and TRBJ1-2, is SAVISQKPSRDICQRGTSLTIQCQVDSQVTMMFWYRQQPGQSLTLIATANQGSEATYESGFVIDKFPISRPNLTFSTLTVSNMSPEDSSIYLCSVAEGQVFSGYTFGSGTRLTVV.

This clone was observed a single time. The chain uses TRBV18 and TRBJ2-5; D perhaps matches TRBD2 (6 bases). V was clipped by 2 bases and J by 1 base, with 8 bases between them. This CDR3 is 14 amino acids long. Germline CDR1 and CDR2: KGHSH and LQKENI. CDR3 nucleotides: TGTGCCAGCTCACCAGCGGGGCTCCAAGAGACCCAGTACTTC. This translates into CASSPAGLQETQYF.

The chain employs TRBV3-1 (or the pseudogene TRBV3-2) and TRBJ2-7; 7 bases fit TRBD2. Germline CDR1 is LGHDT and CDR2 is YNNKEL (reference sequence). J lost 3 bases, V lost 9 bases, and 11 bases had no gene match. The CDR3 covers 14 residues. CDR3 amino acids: CASTQTGDYYEQYF. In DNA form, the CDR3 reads TGTGCCAGTACCCAGACCGGGGACTACTACGAGCAGTACTTC.

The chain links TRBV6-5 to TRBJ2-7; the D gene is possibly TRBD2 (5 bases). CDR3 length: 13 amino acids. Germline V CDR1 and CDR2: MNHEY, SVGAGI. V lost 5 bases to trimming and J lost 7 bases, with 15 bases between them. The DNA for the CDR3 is TGTGCCAGCAGTCCGGGGTTCTTGTATGAGCAGTACTTC. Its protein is CASSPGFLYEQYF.

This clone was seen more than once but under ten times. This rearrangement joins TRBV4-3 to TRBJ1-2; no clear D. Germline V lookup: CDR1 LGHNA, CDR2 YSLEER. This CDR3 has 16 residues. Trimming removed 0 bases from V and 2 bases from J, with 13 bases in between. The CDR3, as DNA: TGCGCCAGCAGCCAAGAACCCCGGGTGGCGAACTATGGCTACACCTTC. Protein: CASSQEPRVANYGYTF.

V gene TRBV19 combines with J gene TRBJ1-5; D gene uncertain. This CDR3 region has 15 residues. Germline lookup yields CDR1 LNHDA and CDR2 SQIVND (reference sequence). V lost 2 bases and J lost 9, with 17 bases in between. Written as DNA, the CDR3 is TGTGCCAGTAGTATAAGTGGGCAGCTGTTAGGGCCCCAGCATTTT. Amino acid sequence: CASSISGQLLGPQHF.

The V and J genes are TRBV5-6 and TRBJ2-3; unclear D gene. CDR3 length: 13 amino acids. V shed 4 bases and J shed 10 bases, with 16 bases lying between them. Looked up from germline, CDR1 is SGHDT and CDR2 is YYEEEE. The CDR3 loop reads CASSPPRQAAQYF. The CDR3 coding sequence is TGTGCCAGCAGCCCCCCCCGACAAGCCGCGCAGTATTTT.

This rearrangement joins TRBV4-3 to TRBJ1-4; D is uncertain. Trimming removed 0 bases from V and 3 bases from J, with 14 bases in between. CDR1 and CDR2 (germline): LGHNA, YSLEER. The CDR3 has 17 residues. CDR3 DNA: TGCGCCAGCAGCCAAGATCGTGTGTTGTTAGCTAATGAAAAACTGTTTTTT. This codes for CASSQDRVLLANEKLFF.

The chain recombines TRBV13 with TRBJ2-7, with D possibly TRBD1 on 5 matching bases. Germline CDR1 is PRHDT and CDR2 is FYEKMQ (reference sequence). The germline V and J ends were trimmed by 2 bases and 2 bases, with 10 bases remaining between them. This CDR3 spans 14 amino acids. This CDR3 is CASSLSRAPYEQYF. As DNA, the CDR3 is TGTGCCAGCAGCTTAAGCAGGGCCCCCTACGAGCAGTACTTC.

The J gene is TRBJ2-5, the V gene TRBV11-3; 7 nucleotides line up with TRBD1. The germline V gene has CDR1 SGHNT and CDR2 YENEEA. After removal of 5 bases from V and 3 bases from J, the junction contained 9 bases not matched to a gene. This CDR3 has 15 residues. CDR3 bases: TGTGCCAGCAGCACCCGACAGGGAACGGAAGAGACCCAGTACTTC. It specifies CASSTRQGTEETQYF.

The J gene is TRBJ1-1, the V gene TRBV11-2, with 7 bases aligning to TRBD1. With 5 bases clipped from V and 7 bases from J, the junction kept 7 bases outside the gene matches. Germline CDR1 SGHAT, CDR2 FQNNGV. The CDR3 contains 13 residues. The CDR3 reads CASSTGQEIEAFF. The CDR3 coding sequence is TGTGCCAGCAGCACCGGACAGGAGATTGAAGCTTTCTTT.